A selection of T cell receptor beta chains follows, all from one sample in a study of blood T cell repertoires in COVID-19. Sequenced by immunoSEQ multiplex PCR; TCRdb stores in-frame clones only, minus some. This sample has about 200,000 clones, with about nine tenths found just once. The source material was peripheral blood. The origin of the receptors is a man between 50 and 59 years old with acute or convalescent COVID-19. Both conserved end residues are part of each CDR3. The D gene is left open where the match is weak. A row's size may be missing; if present it is once, few, many or a size class.

j_call d_call clone_size v_call cdr3_aa cdr3_nt
TRBJ2-5 TRBD2 once TRBV4-1 CASSQAPRGTGGPQETQYF TGCGCCAGCAGCCAAGCCCCCCGCGGAACGGGGGGGCCCCAAGAGACCCAGTACTTC
TRBJ1-1 - - TRBV9 CASSVAPVNTEAFF TGTGCCAGCAGCGTGGCCCCAGTGAACACTGAAGCTTTCTTT
TRBJ2-5 TRBD1 once TRBV15 CATSSRGLGETQYF TGTGCCACCAGCAGCAGGGGGCTGGGGGAGACCCAGTACTTC
TRBJ1-1 - - TRBV7-8 CASSLARAEAFF TGTGCCAGCAGCTTAGCCAGGGCTGAAGCTTTCTTT
TRBJ1-1 TRBD1 - TRBV29-1 CSVQGAWAEAFF TGCAGCGTTCAGGGGGCGTGGGCTGAAGCTTTCTTT
TRBJ2-4 - - TRBV3-1/TRBV3-2 CASSPQGGGSIQYF TGTGCCAGCAGCCCCCAGGGAGGGGGTAGCATTCAGTACTTC
TRBJ2-3 TRBD1 - TRBV27 CASSRDRHTDTQYF TGTGCCAGCAGCCGGGACAGACACACAGATACGCAGTATTTT
TRBJ1-6 TRBD1 - TRBV19 CASRVMTGQENSPLHF TGTGCCAGCAGGGTAATGACGGGACAGGAAAATTCACCCCTCCACTTT
TRBJ2-2 - - TRBV6-1 CASSEGQGPTGELFF TGTGCCAGCAGTGAAGGCCAGGGGCCGACCGGGGAGCTGTTTTTT
TRBJ1-2 - once TRBV5-1 CASSLAPVNYGYTF TGCGCCAGCAGCTTGGCTCCGGTGAACTATGGCTACACCTTC
TRBJ2-7 TRBD1 - TRBV3-1/TRBV3-2 CASSARGQMYEQYF TGTGCCAGCAGCGCCCGGGGACAGATGTACGAGCAGTACTTC
TRBJ2-7 TRBD1 - TRBV10-3 CAISDPGGRDRVLLGSYEQYF TGTGCCATCAGTGACCCCGGGGGGCGGGACAGGGTTTTATTGGGGTCCTACGAGCAGTACTTC